Presented here are 20 T cell receptor beta chains from one specimen sequenced in a study of chemoradiotherapy in HPV16-positive cancers. Generated by immunoSEQ multiplex PCR, the TCRdb table keeps only in-frame clones and is missing some. There are thousands of clones in the sample; about 80% occur only once, and approximately 3% lies in the top ten. Specimen: blood, collected from a patient who underwent chemoradiotherapy. These receptors were obtained from a human donor with HPV-associated anogenital cancer.

The chain uses TRBV28 and TRBJ2-5, with 8 bases identical to TRBD2. Germline V gene sequence: CDR1 MDHEN, CDR2 SYDVKM. The CDR3 totals 16 residues. The V and J ends lost 7 bases and 4 bases, in that order; junction bases with no gene match: 14. The CDR3 coding sequence is TGTGCCAGCACCAACGGGATAGCGGGGAGGCGAGAGACCCAGTACTTC. It codes for CASTNGIAGRRETQYF.

The CDR3 DNA follows: TGTGCCAGCAGTTTATTGGGTAGCGGGGGGGGGTACAATGAGCAGTTCTTC. Encoded protein: CASSLLGSGGGYNEQFF. The chain combines TRBV27 with TRBJ2-1; TRBD2 matches at 11 bases. From germline, CDR1 is MNHEY and CDR2 SMNVEV (reference sequence). The ends lost 1 base at V and 4 bases at J; junction bases unmatched: 6. The CDR3 sequence is 17 residues long.

The chain employs TRBV11-2 and TRBJ2-5, with 10 bases fitting TRBD1. V gave up 1 base and J gave up 6 bases; unmatched junction bases: 8. In germline, CDR1 is SGHAT, CDR2 FQNNGV. The CDR3 contains 16 residues. This chain's CDR3 is CASSLGGTGVRKTQYF. The CDR3 DNA reads as TGTGCCAGCAGCTTAGGCGGGACAGGGGTCAGGAAGACCCAGTACTTC.

This chain joins TRBV5-5 and TRBJ2-7; the match to TRBD1 covers 11 bases. This CDR3 comprises 14 residues. Trimming removed 4 bases from V and 3 bases from J; junction bases left unmatched: 3. The germline V gene has CDR1 SGHKS and CDR2 YYEKEE (reference sequence). CDR3 sequence reads: CASSAGTGGYEQYF. For the CDR3, the DNA is TGTGCCAGCAGCGCCGGGACAGGGGGCTACGAGCAGTACTTC.

The V gene is TRBV7-6, the J gene TRBJ2-7; 8 nucleotides line up with TRBD2. This CDR3 is built from 13 residues. Germline-derived CDR1 and CDR2 are SGHVS and FNYEAQ. J gave up 3 bases and V 5 bases, and 3 bases lay outside the gene matches. The CDR3 is CASSMGLVYEQYF. CDR3 nucleotide sequence: TGTGCCAGCAGCATGGGACTAGTCTACGAGCAGTACTTC. The whole variable domain, filled in from reference TRBV7-6 and TRBJ2-7, reads GAGVSQSPRYKVTKRGQDVALRCDPISGHVSLYWYRQALGQGPEFLTYFNYEAQQDKSGLPNDRFSAERPEGSISTLTIQRTEQRDSAMYRCASSMGLVYEQYFGPGTRLTVT.

The chain couples TRBV5-1 to TRBJ2-1; 9 positions agree with TRBD2. The CDR3 length is 15 residues. Looked up from germline, CDR1 is SGHRS and CDR2 is YFSETQ. V dropped 4 bases and J dropped 6; count of bases not matched to a gene: 8. The CDR3 spells CASSPLAGDSNEQFF. CDR3 DNA: TGCGCCAGCAGCCCACTAGCGGGCGATAGCAATGAGCAGTTCTTC.

The chain is built from TRBV6-5 and TRBJ2-7, with D perhaps matching TRBD2 (5 bases). Germline lookup yields CDR1 MNHEY and CDR2 SVGAGI. The CDR3 sequence is 14 residues long. V was pared by 6 bases and J by 2 bases, with 14 bases between. The CDR3 is CASSQDSGTYEQYF. CDR3 coding DNA: TGTGCCAGCAGCCAGGACTCGGGTACCTACGAGCAGTACTTC.

This chain uses TRBV6-6 with TRBJ1-1; D unclear. This CDR3 contains 13 residues. V was clipped by 7 bases and J by 4 bases, with 13 bases between them. The germline gives CDR1 MNHNY, CDR2 SVGAGI (reference sequence). The CDR3 region is CASTWAPGTEAFF. CDR3 in DNA: TGTGCCAGCACCTGGGCCCCGGGCACTGAAGCTTTCTTT.

The rearrangement links TRBV2 to TRBJ2-3; 10 bases align to TRBD2. There are 18 residues in the CDR3. Germline loops: CDR1 SNHLY, CDR2 FYNNEI. Trimming at V came to 4 bases and at J to 1 base, leaving 11 bases not matched to a gene. CDR3 amino acids: CASSGPFITSGGTDTQYF. The CDR3 nucleotides are TGTGCCAGCAGTGGACCATTCATAACTAGCGGGGGCACAGATACGCAGTATTTT.

This clone appeared a few times. This chain connects TRBV7-9 to TRBJ1-3; D unclear. Germline CDR1 and CDR2: SEHNR and FQNEAQ (reference sequence). Trimming shortened V by 5 bases and J by 3 bases, and 8 bases separated the two germline ends. The CDR3 spans 13 residues. CDR3 coding DNA: TGTGCCAGCAGCACGGGAGTTGGAAACACCATATATTTT. It is translated as CASSTGVGNTIYF.

The rearrangement links TRBV2 to TRBJ1-3; 9 nucleotides agree with TRBD1. The length of the CDR3 is 15 residues. Germline values: CDR1 SNHLY, CDR2 FYNNEI. With 5 bases clipped from V and 12 bases from J, the junction kept 14 bases outside the gene matches. The CDR3, as DNA: TGTGCCAGCAGTCAACGTCCCGGGACAGGGCTAAGCATATATTTT. Translated, it gives CASSQRPGTGLSIYF.

The CDR3 spells CASSHIGYYEQYF. CDR3 nucleotide sequence: TGTGCCAGCAGCCACATTGGGTACTACGAGCAGTACTTC. This rearrangement joins TRBV4-2 to TRBJ2-5; D not certain. The J call may be wrong; the DNA end is better matched by TRBJ2-7. From germline, CDR1 is LGHNA and CDR2 YNFKEQ. The CDR3 loop spans 13 amino acids.

The chain carries TRBV5-1 and TRBJ2-1, with 7 bases matching TRBD1. The CDR3 contains 15 residues. V gave up 4 bases and J gave up 5 bases; unmatched junction bases: 9. Germline assignment: CDR1 SGHRS and CDR2 YFSETQ. The CDR3 DNA reads as TGCGCCAGCAGCCGACAGGGTTCGGAAGACAATGAGCAGTTCTTC. It specifies CASSRQGSEDNEQFF.

The rearrangement joins TRBV2 to TRBJ1-2; the D is unclear. Germline V gene data show CDR1 as SNHLY and CDR2 as FYNNEI. The CDR3 consists of 13 residues. V was shortened by 11 bases and J by 3 bases, with 16 bases between the two germline ends. The CDR3 region is CADSSFGDYGYTF. CDR3 nucleotides: TGTGCCGATTCCTCCTTTGGGGACTATGGCTACACCTTC.

J is TRBJ2-5 and V is TRBV25-1; D is possibly TRBD1 or TRBD2 (6 bases each). Gene TRBJ2-7 matches the end of the DNA better, so the J call may be wrong. This CDR3 is built from 15 residues. Germline V gene data show CDR1 as MGHDK and CDR2 as SYGVNS. Written as DNA, the CDR3 is TGTGCCAGCAGTAAGGGGGGTTCCAGCTCCTACGAGCAGTACTTC. It specifies CASSKGGSSSYEQYF.

This chain uses TRBV2 with TRBJ1-4; perhaps TRBD1 as D (5 bases). The V and J ends lost 8 bases and 4 bases respectively, with 11 bases between them. CDR3 length equals 13 residues. Germline CDR1 and CDR2: SNHLY and FYNNEI. In DNA, the CDR3 is TGTGCCAGCTATGACAGCAATAATGAAAAACTGTTTTTT. It specifies CASYDSNNEKLFF.

This clone was counted only a few times. The chain joins TRBV11-1 to TRBJ1-5; D is ambiguous. V was cut by 5 bases and J by 5 bases, with 10 bases left in between. CDR3 length: 13 residues. CDR1 is SGHAT and CDR2 is FQDESV in the germline V gene (reference sequence). The CDR3 DNA reads as TGTGCCAGCAGCATAGGCAATCATCAGCCCCAGCATTTT. Translated: CASSIGNHQPQHF. Drawing the rest from reference TRBV11-1 and TRBJ1-5, the complete variable domain is EAEVAQSPRYKITEKSQAVAFWCDPISGHATLYWYRQILGQGPELLVQFQDESVVDDSQLPKDRFSAERLKGVDSTLKIQPAELGDSAMYLCASSIGNHQPQHFGDGTRLSIL.

The V gene is TRBV19, the J gene TRBJ1-2; TRBD1 might be the D (6 bases). V lost 3 bases, J lost 4 bases, and 18 bases lay in between. The germline V gene encodes CDR1 LNHDA and CDR2 SQIVND (reference sequence). CDR3 length equals 16 residues. Here the CDR3 reads CASSMVPARQAYGYTF. The CDR3 nucleotides read TGTGCCAGTAGTATGGTCCCGGCGAGACAGGCCTATGGCTACACCTTC.

The rearrangement links TRBV7-2 to TRBJ1-1; D uncertain. This CDR3 contains 14 residues. Germline lookup yields CDR1 SGHTA and CDR2 FQGNSA. V lost 1 base and J lost 1, with 7 bases in between. CDR3 sequence: CASSLGGANTEAFF. The CDR3 coding sequence is TGTGCCAGCAGCTTAGGAGGCGCGAACACTGAAGCTTTCTTT.

The rearrangement uses TRBV7-3 and TRBJ2-1; 9 bases are a match to TRBD2. There are 15 residues in the CDR3. J gave up 8 bases and V 5 bases, and 10 bases lay outside the gene matches. Germline CDR1 SGHTA, CDR2 FQGTGA. DNA of the CDR3: TGTGCCAGCAGCCCTCAGGCGGGGGGGCGGGATGAGCAGTTCTTC. Translating it yields CASSPQAGGRDEQFF.